The rows below give T cell receptor beta chains drawn from one sample of a study of T cell responses to AZD1222 COVID-19 vaccine. Only in-frame clones appear in the TCRdb table, and some are missing; sequencing was by immunoSEQ multiplex PCR. Here the sample spans about 120,000 clones, about 92% being singletons. The sequencing here drew on peripheral blood, taken on day 0 of AZD1222 vaccination. All receptors come from an adult in good health. Each CDR3 is given with its conserved first and last residue. The order of the fields is clone size, J gene, V gene, D gene, CDR3 protein, CDR3 DNA. The D gene is left open where the match is weak. The listing skips clone size in some rows; elsewhere it reads once, few, many or a size class.

- | TRBJ2-1 | TRBV20-1 | - | CSAPRPVEQFF | TGCAGTGCTCCCCGTCCCGTCGAGCAGTTCTTC
few | TRBJ2-7 | TRBV10-2 | TRBD1 | CASMRDRVAHEQYF | TGCGCCAGCATGAGGGACAGGGTCGCCCACGAGCAGTACTTC
- | TRBJ1-5 | TRBV10-3 | - | CAISEEQYNQPQHF | TGTGCCATCAGTGAGGAACAGTACAATCAGCCCCAGCATTTT
few | TRBJ1-1 | TRBV19 | - | CASSIGWDTEAFF | TGTGCCAGTAGTATCGGGTGGGACACTGAAGCTTTCTTT
- | TRBJ2-1 | TRBV7-9 | - | CASSPRGGGIYNEQFF | TGTGCCAGCAGCCCCCGTGGGGGCGGTATATACAATGAGCAGTTCTTC
- | TRBJ2-1 | TRBV28 | TRBD1 | CASSLLDRGFYNEQFF | TGTGCCAGCAGTTTGTTGGACAGGGGCTTTTACAATGAGCAGTTCTTC
- | TRBJ1-2 | TRBV27 | - | CASRQGLSYGYTF | TGTGCCAGCAGACAGGGACTTTCCTATGGCTACACCTTC
- | TRBJ1-2 | TRBV4-3 | - | CASSQEWTELNYGYTF | TGCGCCAGCAGCCAAGAATGGACAGAGCTTAACTATGGCTACACCTTC
- | TRBJ1-6 | TRBV15 | TRBD1 | CATSIQGAPLGSPLHF | TGTGCCACCAGCATTCAGGGGGCACCCCTAGGGTCACCCCTCCACTTT
once | TRBJ1-2 | TRBV19 | - | CASSQWTVVRLNYGYTF | TGTGCCAGTAGTCAATGGACCGTAGTACGTCTTAACTATGGCTACACCTTC
- | TRBJ1-2 | TRBV5-4 | - | CASSFDRNGYTF | TGTGCCAGCAGCTTCGATCGCAATGGCTACACCTTC
once | TRBJ2-7 | TRBV18 | - | CASYPNQGSSTYEQYF | TGTGCCAGCTACCCAAACCAGGGGTCTAGCACCTACGAGCAGTACTTC
- | TRBJ1-5 | TRBV25-1 | TRBD1 | CASSVPDRADQPQHF | TGTGCCAGCAGTGTACCAGACAGGGCAGATCAGCCCCAGCATTTT
- | TRBJ1-1 | TRBV6-5 | - | CASTTRGHPTEAFF | TGTGCCAGCACCACACGGGGACACCCCACTGAAGCTTTCTTT
- | TRBJ2-1 | TRBV2 | - | CASQTTWENSEQFF | TGTGCCAGCCAGACTACTTGGGAGAATAGTGAGCAGTTCTTC
- | TRBJ2-1 | TRBV10-1 | TRBD2 | CASSESGSGRAHEQFF | TGCGCCAGCAGTGAGTCGGGGAGCGGGAGGGCCCATGAGCAGTTCTTC
- | TRBJ1-6 | TRBV2 | TRBD1 | CASSVGQASNSPLHF | TGTGCCAGCAGTGTAGGACAGGCGTCAAATTCACCCCTCCACTTT
- | TRBJ2-3 | TRBV3-1/TRBV3-2 | - | CASSSGYLADTQYF | TGTGCCAGCAGCAGCGGCTACCTCGCAGATACGCAGTATTTT
- | TRBJ1-3 | TRBV9 | TRBD1 | CASKEGQGVGNTIYF | TGTGCCAGCAAGGAGGGACAGGGGGTCGGAAACACCATATATTTT
- | TRBJ2-1 | TRBV7-8 | - | CASILRDFSSYNEQFF | TGTGCCAGCATCCTCCGGGATTTTAGCTCCTACAATGAGCAGTTCTTC
- | TRBJ2-2 | TRBV6-5 | TRBD2 | CASRPGLAPPGELFF | TGTGCCAGCAGGCCGGGACTAGCTCCGCCCGGGGAGCTGTTTTTT
few | TRBJ2-3 | TRBV30 | - | CAWRTASTDTQYF | TGTGCCTGGAGAACAGCTAGCACAGATACGCAGTATTTT
few | TRBJ2-2 | TRBV7-2 | - | CASSQGMVGELFF | TGTGCCAGCAGCCAGGGGATGGTCGGGGAGCTGTTTTTT
- | TRBJ1-5 | TRBV9 | TRBD1 | CASSEGQGANQPQHF | TGTGCCAGCAGCGAGGGACAGGGGGCGAATCAGCCCCAGCATTTT
- | TRBJ1-3 | TRBV30 | - | CAWSAVAGLSGNTIYF | TGTGCCTGGAGTGCGGTAGCCGGGCTCTCTGGAAACACCATATATTTT
- | TRBJ2-7 | TRBV27 | TRBD1 | CASSPGTGFYEQYF | TGTGCCAGCAGTCCCGGGACAGGCTTCTACGAGCAGTACTTC
- | TRBJ2-2 | TRBV5-1 | - | CASSRSGENTGELFF | TGCGCCAGCAGCAGGTCAGGGGAGAACACCGGGGAGCTGTTTTTT